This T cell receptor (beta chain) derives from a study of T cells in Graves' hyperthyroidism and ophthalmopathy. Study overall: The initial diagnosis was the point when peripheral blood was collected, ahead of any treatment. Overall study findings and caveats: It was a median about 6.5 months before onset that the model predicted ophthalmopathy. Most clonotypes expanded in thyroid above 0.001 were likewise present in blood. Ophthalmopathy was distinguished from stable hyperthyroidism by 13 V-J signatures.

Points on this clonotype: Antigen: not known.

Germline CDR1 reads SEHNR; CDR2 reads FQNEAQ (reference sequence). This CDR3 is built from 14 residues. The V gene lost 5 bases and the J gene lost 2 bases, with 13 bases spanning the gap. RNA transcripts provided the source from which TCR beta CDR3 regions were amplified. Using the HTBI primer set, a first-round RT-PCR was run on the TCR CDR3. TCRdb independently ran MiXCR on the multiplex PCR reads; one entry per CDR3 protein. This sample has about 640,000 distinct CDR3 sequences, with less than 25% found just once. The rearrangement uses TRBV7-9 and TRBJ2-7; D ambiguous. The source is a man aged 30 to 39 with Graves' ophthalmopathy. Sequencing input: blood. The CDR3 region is CASSQDTLTYEQYF. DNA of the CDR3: TGTGCCAGCAGCCAAGATACCCTCACCTACGAGCAGTACTTC.